This T cell receptor (beta chain) comes out of a study of blood T cells in healthy people across ages. As concerns this clonotype: The antigen is unknown.

For the second PCR, which ran for 7 to 11 cycles, a sample-barcoded 5' primer and a J-beta primer mix were used. TCRdb analysed the 5' RACE reads with MiXCR anew, one entry per CDR3 protein. The table includes about 800,000 distinct CDR3 sequences, more than 20% detected once. Findings and caveats of the study: No one knew whether donors had CMV, which possibly confounded expanded clonotype changes.

V gave up 2 bases and J gave up 3 bases; unmatched junction bases: 6. Germline CDR1 MGHDK, CDR2 SYGVNS. This CDR3 has 15 amino acids. Drawing of peripheral blood yielded approximately 10 milliliters from each donor. The same sample was also studied in work on T cells of mothers and their children. That report notes: Donation was provided by three healthy Caucasian mothers along with their six children.

The chain employs TRBV25-1 and TRBJ1-2; 7 bases agree with TRBD1. The origin of this receptor is a boy aged 5 to 17 in good health. The sequenced material came from blood. CDR3 loop: CASSEGQVTHYGYTF. The CDR3 bases are TGTGCCAGCAGTGAAGGACAGGTCACCCACTATGGCTACACCTTC.